The T cell receptor (beta chain) under discussion was sequenced for a study of CD8 T cells in Susac syndrome. RNA amounts of 0.5 to 1 ug underwent reverse transcription with random hexamers. The TCR beta CDR3 was amplified by immunoSEQ multiplex PCR across 54 Vbeta, 13 Jbeta. From the immunoSEQ multiplex PCR reads, TCRdb called clonotypes with MiXCR, one entry per CDR3 protein. Of more than 90,000 distinct CDR3 sequences in the sample, 85% to 95% were seen once. Comment on this clonotype: Its antigen remains unknown.

Sequencing targeted TCR beta in T cells from blood (CD8+ and CD4+). Germline CDR1 reads SQVTM; CDR2 reads ANQGSEA. The CDR3 extends over 14 amino acids. The trim removed 2 bases at V and 1 base at J, leaving 4 bases unmatched. Findings and caveats of the study: The relatively small number of individuals in the TCR sequencing and HLA analysis was acknowledged by the study.

Material for sequencing was CD4+ T cells from PBMCs. The origin of this receptor is a human donor with multiple sclerosis. The chain carries TRBV29-1 and TRBJ1-1; 7 positions match TRBD1. The CDR3, as DNA: TGCAGCGTTGAAAAAAGGGACAGGAACACTGAAGCTTTCTTT. Amino acid sequence: CSVEKRDRNTEAFF.